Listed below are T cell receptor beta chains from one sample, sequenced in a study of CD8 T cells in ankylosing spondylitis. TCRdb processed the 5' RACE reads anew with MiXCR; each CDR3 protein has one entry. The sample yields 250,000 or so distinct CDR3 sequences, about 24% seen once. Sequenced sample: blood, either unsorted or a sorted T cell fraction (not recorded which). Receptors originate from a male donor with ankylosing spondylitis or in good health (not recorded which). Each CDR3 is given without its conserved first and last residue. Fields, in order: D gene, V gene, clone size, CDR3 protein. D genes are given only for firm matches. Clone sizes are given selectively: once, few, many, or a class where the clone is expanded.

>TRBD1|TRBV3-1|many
ASSHWTGYYEQY
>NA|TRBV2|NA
ASSTGQASGANVLT
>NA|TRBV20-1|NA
SASPAGVGSPLH
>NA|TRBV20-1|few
SVRGKVTGELF
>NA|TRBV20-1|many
SARAGAKNSPLH
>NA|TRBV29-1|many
SAGTSGNTIY
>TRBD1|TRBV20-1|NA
SAEDRGLVQF
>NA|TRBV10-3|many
AIRGPSPTDTQY
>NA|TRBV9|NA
ASSIQQETQY
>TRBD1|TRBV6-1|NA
ASRDFQQGMKTQY
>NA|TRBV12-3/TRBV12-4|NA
ASTLADTQY
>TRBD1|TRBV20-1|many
SARDDRGSPLH
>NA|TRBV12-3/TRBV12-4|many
ASSLVQGPYNEQF
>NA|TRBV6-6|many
ASSYVSQETQY
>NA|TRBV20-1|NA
SAPRRPGEQY
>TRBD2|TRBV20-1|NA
SAGPGTRGTDTQY
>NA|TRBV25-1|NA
ASSPHWVTVTEAF
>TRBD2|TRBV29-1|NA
SVDGGGYVSTDTQY
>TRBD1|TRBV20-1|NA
SATPGQAAGQPQH
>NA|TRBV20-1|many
SARDGYGADTQY
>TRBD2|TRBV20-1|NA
SARPGGADTQY
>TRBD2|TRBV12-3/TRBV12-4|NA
ASSPRGGTYEQY
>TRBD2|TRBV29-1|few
SVDSGGAQSRETQY
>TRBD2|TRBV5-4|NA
ASSEGGVQETQY
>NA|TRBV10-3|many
AIRKDLAIPEAF
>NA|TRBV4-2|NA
ASSQDRRGGTQY
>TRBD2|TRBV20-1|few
SAWDYRGGTDTQY
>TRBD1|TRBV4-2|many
ASSRLPRDSNNSPLH
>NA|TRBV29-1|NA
SVEHSPMEQY
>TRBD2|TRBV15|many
ATSGGGGQETQY
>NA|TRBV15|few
ATGDGLVTEAF
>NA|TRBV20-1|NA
SARPSGALSTDTQY
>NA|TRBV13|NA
ASSLGGRLSNQPQH
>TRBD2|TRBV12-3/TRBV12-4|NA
ASSLARGLVGELF
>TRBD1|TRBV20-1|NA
SAREMGQGRYTEAF
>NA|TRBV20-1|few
SAPRGEANTGELF
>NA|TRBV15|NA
ATSRVAGDTQY
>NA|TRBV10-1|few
ATGGRSYNEQF
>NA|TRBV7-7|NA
ASSLGGGWKGNQPQH
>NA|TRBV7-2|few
ASSLYRQETQY
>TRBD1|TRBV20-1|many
SARKTGGSYNEQF
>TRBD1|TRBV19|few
ASTHRTGNSPLH
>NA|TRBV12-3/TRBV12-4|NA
TSSFGPPAKNIQY
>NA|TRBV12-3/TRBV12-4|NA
ASSGGGIGAGYT
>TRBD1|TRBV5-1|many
ASSDRENGYT
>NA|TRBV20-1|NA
SATYTSTGELF
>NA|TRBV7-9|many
ASSLDGRVNQPQH
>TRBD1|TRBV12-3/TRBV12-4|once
AGTHTLGGPYEQY
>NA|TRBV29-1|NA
SVVLRTGPSYEQY
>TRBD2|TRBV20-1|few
SARVQRGALSSYNEQF
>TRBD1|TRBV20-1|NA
SASRTGNTGELF